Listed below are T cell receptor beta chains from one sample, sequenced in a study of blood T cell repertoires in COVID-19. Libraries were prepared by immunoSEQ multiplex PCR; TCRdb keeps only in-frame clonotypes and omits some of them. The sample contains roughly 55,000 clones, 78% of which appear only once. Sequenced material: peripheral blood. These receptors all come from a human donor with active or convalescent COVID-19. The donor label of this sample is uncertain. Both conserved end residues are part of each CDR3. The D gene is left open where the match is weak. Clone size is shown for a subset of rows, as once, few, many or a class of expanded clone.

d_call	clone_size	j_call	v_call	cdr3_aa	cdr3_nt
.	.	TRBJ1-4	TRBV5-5	CASKPLPTSSSRASNEKLFF	TGTGCCAGCAAACCACTCCCGACGTCGTCCTCGCGGGCCTCTAATGAAAAACTGTTTTTT
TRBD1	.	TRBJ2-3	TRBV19	CASRRGPYTDTQYF	TGTGCCAGTCGCAGGGGGCCCTACACAGATACGCAGTATTTT
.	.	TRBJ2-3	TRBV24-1	CATSPSQPDTQYF	TGTGCCACCAGTCCTAGTCAACCAGATACGCAGTATTTT
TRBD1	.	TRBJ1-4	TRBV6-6	CASRGRGEKLFF	TGTGCCAGCAGGGGCAGGGGGGAAAAACTGTTTTTT
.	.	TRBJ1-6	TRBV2	CASSEGRGSTYNSPLHF	TGTGCCAGCAGTGAGGGCAGGGGATCAACCTATAATTCACCCCTCCACTTT
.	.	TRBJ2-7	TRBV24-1	CATSEKSTSRYEQYF	TGTGCCACCAGTGAGAAGTCCACTTCTCGCTACGAGCAGTACTTC
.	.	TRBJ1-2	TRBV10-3	CAIRGGAYGYTF	TGTGCCATCCGAGGGGGGGCCTATGGCTACACCTTC
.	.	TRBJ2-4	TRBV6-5	CASSVTTVAKNIQYF	TGTGCCAGCAGCGTGACAACAGTCGCCAAAAACATTCAGTACTTC
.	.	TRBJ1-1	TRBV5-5	CASSRLIQLMNTEAFF	TGTGCCAGCAGCCGCCTGATACAGCTCATGAACACTGAAGCTTTCTTT
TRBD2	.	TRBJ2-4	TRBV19	CASSIRGSGSRPLQYF	TGTGCCAGTAGTATAAGGGGTAGCGGGAGCCGTCCCCTACAGTACTTC
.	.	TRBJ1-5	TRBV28	CASSGTNNQPQHF	TGTGCCAGCAGTGGGACAAACAATCAGCCCCAGCATTTT
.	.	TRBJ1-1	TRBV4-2	CASSQVATEAFF	TGTGCCAGCAGCCAAGTAGCCACTGAAGCTTTCTTT
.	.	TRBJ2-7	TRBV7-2	CASSLAYRVGYEQYF	TGTGCCAGCAGCTTAGCGTACAGGGTTGGCTACGAGCAGTACTTC
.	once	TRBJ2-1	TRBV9	CASSARSSEQFF	TGTGCCAGCAGCGCCCGTAGTAGTGAGCAGTTCTTC
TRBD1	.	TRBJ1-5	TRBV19	CASIRGQGANQPQHF	TGTGCCAGTATCCGGGGACAGGGGGCAAATCAGCCCCAGCATTTT
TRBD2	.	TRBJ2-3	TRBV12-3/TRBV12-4	CASSRGGADTQYF	TGTGCCAGCAGTCGGGGGGGGGCAGATACGCAGTATTTT
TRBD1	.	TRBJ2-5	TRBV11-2	CASSLDRGTGTETQYF	TGTGCCAGCAGCTTAGATCGGGGGACAGGGACGGAGACCCAGTACTTC
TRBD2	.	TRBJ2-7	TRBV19	CASSGIAGTTEQYF	TGTGCCAGTAGTGGGATAGCGGGAACCACCGAGCAGTACTTC
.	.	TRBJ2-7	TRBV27	CASSLWADLSYEQYF	TGTGCCAGCAGTTTATGGGCCGACCTCTCCTACGAGCAGTACTTC
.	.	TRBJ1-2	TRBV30	CAWSIPRTTPANYGYTF	TGTGCCTGGAGTATACCTAGGACAACTCCTGCTAACTATGGCTACACCTTC
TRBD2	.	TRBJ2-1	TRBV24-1	CATSDPTSGSFNNEQFF	TGTGCCACCAGTGACCCAACTAGCGGGAGTTTCAACAATGAGCAGTTCTTC
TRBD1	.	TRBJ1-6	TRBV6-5	CASRWDRANSPLHF	TGTGCCAGCAGATGGGACAGGGCGAATTCACCCCTCCACTTT
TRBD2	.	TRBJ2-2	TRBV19	CASERGTNTGELFF	TGTGCCTCGGAGCGGGGAACGAACACCGGGGAGCTGTTTTTT
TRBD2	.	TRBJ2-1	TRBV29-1	CSVEIQREGSYNEQFF	TGCAGCGTTGAAATACAGCGGGAGGGTTCCTACAATGAGCAGTTCTTC
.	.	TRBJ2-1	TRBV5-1	CASSLAYPEVSYNEQFF	TGCGCCAGCAGCTTGGCTTATCCGGAGGTGAGCTACAATGAGCAGTTCTTC
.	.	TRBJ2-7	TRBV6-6	CASTREGWDEQYF	TGTGCCAGCACACGGGAAGGATGGGACGAGCAGTACTTC
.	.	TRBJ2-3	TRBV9	CASSAQGQGDTQYF	TGTGCCAGCAGCGCGCAGGGGCAGGGTGATACGCAGTATTTT
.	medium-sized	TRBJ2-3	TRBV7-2	CASSPGYFTDTQYF	TGTGCCAGCAGCCCGGGATATTTCACAGATACGCAGTATTTT
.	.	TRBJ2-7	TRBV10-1	CASTGHTHYYEQYF	TGCGCCAGCACCGGCCACACCCACTACTACGAGCAGTACTTC
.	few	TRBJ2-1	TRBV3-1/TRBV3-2	CASTRDNEQFF	TGTGCCAGCACCCGGGACAATGAGCAGTTCTTC
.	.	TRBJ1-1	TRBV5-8	CASSLDEGVNTEAFF	TGTGCCAGCAGCTTGGATGAGGGGGTGAACACTGAAGCTTTCTTT
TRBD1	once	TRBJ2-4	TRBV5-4	CASSLPGTGAKNIQYF	TGTGCCAGCAGCCTTCCGGGGACAGGGGCCAAAAACATTCAGTACTTC
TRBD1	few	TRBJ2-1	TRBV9	CASGPSEGTGAPYNEQFF	TGTGCCAGCGGACCAAGTGAGGGAACAGGGGCCCCCTACAATGAGCAGTTCTTC
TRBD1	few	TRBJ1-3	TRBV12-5	CASGPGQGRNTIYF	TGTGCTAGTGGCCCGGGACAGGGAAGAAACACCATATATTTT
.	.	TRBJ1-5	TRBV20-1	CSAEHQPQHF	TGCAGTGCTGAGCATCAGCCCCAGCATTTT
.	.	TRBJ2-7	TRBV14	CASSPRPRGYEQYF	TGTGCCAGCAGCCCCCGTCCCAGGGGCTACGAGCAGTACTTC
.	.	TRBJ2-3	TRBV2	CASGSRPASTDTQYF	TGTGCCAGCGGGAGCCGGCCCGCTAGCACAGATACGCAGTATTTT
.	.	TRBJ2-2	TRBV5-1	CASSRSPEGNTGELFF	TGCGCCAGCAGCCGAAGCCCGGAGGGGAACACCGGGGAGCTGTTTTTT
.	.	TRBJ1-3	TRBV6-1	CASSESHAGNTIYF	TGTGCCAGCAGTGAGTCACACGCAGGGAACACCATATATTTT
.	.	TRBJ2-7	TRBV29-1	CSVLTGYEQYF	TGCAGCGTTCTCACAGGCTACGAGCAGTACTTC
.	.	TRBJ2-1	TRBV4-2	CASKGDGYNEQFF	TGTGCCAGCAAGGGAGATGGTTACAATGAGCAGTTCTTC